The T cell receptor beta chain under discussion was sequenced for a study of T cells in Graves' hyperthyroidism and ophthalmopathy. The CDR3 spans 13 residues. V dropped 6 bases and J dropped 1; count of bases not matched to a gene: 2. Germline V lookup: CDR1 MNHNS, CDR2 SASEGT. Uncontrolled infection, other autoimmune disease, pregnancy and lactation each barred patients from inclusion. Study-wide points: Most thyroid clonotypes that were expanded above 0.001 also turned up in blood.

From RNA transcripts, TCR beta CDR3 regions were amplified. The HTBI primer set served for first-round RT-PCR of the TCR CDR3. MiXCR, run by TCRdb on the multiplex PCR reads, gives a single entry per CDR3 protein. Found here are under 400,000 distinct CDR3 sequences, about 15% of them singletons; the top ten hold around 10%. This clonotype was seen many times. Its specificity is unknown. This TCR came from a woman in her fifties or sixties with Graves' hyperthyroidism. The genes are TRBV6-1 and TRBJ1-1; TRBD1 matches at 7 bases. Sequencing was performed on blood. CDR3: CASRWTGNTEAFF. For the CDR3, the DNA is TGTGCCAGCAGATGGACAGGGAACACTGAAGCTTTCTTT.